One T cell receptor (beta chain) is described in this entry. Its matching antigen is unknown. The sample originates from a study of PD-1 blockade in classical Hodgkin lymphoma. General study findings and limits: Diversity similar to that of newly diagnosed patients was seen at baseline in complete responders. Lower baseline TCR diversity was reported for newly diagnosed patients than for healthy donors.

This CDR3 has 16 amino acids. Germline V CDR1 and CDR2: SEHNR, FQNEAQ (reference sequence). The germline V and J ends were trimmed by 5 bases and 1 base, with 17 bases remaining between them. Clones were sequenced by immunoSEQ multiplex PCR, and TCRdb holds only the in-frame ones, with some missing. The sample consists of more than 25,000 clones, approximately 85% of them appearing once. Every single patient, without exception, relapsed after autologous stem cell transplantation, and brentuximab vedotin exposure varied. Starting with thawed PBMCs, CD4+ T cells were purified by magnetic negative selection.

V gene TRBV7-9 combines with J gene TRBJ1-1, with a tentative D call TRBD1 (5 bases). Material: CD4+ T cells from blood, obtained at baseline. The source of this sequence is a human donor with classical Hodgkin lymphoma. CDR3 in amino acids: CASSPWGAESNTEAFF. CDR3 coding DNA: TGTGCCAGCAGCCCTTGGGGCGCGGAATCGAACACTGAAGCTTTCTTT.